This is a list of T cell receptor beta chains from one sample in a study of blood T cell repertoires in COVID-19. Sequenced by immunoSEQ multiplex PCR; TCRdb stores in-frame clones only, minus some. The data show approximately 110,000 clones, 85% to 90% seen once. Sample: peripheral blood. These receptors were collected from a woman aged 80 or older with acute or convalescent COVID-19. Both conserved end residues are trimmed from each CDR3. Each record gives: V gene, J gene, CDR3 protein.

TRBV4-1	TRBJ2-1	ASSQSQGGSYNEQF
TRBV30	TRBJ2-3	AWSVRGDTQY
TRBV6-5	TRBJ1-6	ASSYTSGTPLH
TRBV10-3	TRBJ2-7	AISSDRVGSGQY
TRBV10-3	TRBJ2-2	AISELSGGAFGTGELF
TRBV11-3	TRBJ2-1	ASAGENNEQF
TRBV5-4	TRBJ1-1	ASSLDPSTEAF
TRBV6-1	TRBJ1-5	ASSERGNQPQH
TRBV5-1	TRBJ2-7	ASSLAGQRAAEQY
TRBV19	TRBJ2-7	ASSIGTGGGYEQY
TRBV24-1	TRBJ2-3	ATATSTGDHTDTQY
TRBV19	TRBJ2-1	ASSIGGDRATNEQF
TRBV2	TRBJ2-7	ASSEAGGLAGENYEQY
TRBV19	TRBJ1-6	ASSDTTGSYNSPLH
TRBV7-9	TRBJ1-1	ASSFSQGEAF
TRBV27	TRBJ1-5	ASSPWGGDPNQPQH
TRBV6-5	TRBJ2-7	ASSYSGLAAYEQY
TRBV7-9	TRBJ2-7	ASSLAGAYEQY
TRBV19	TRBJ1-1	ASTLSRQAEAF
TRBV18	TRBJ2-5	ASSPFRDMYQETQY
TRBV5-1	TRBJ1-5	ASSWTSGDQPQH
TRBV28	TRBJ1-6	ASSPPEGASNSPLH
TRBV3-1/TRBV3-2	TRBJ1-1	ASSHYGTEAF
TRBV6-5	TRBJ2-7	ASSLDRLEQY
TRBV2	TRBJ1-1	ASSERGSNTEAF
TRBV7-9	TRBJ2-7	ASSSNPSGGAYEQY
TRBV25-1	TRBJ1-2	ASTTGGSGYT
TRBV15	TRBJ2-1	ATSRDPVAYEQF
TRBV6-6	TRBJ2-7	ASRPGQSYEQY
TRBV10-2	TRBJ1-2	ASSERGTYGYT
TRBV15	TRBJ2-7	ATSDGLARYEQY
TRBV28	TRBJ2-7	ASSFVGLAGANYEQY
TRBV30	TRBJ1-3	AWSHGTDSGNTIY
TRBV6-5	TRBJ1-1	ASSRLSRTEAF
TRBV28	TRBJ1-1	ASSPDMNTEAF
TRBV6-1	TRBJ2-1	ASSEALWTGLYNEQF
TRBV12-1	TRBJ2-7	ASSLRTESFSYEQY
TRBV6-5	TRBJ2-7	ASSYSGAQMDEQY
TRBV5-1	TRBJ2-5	ASSLGVSRGAQETQY
TRBV18	TRBJ2-7	ASSPVSGGSMHEQY
TRBV13	TRBJ2-7	ASSRGLYEQY
TRBV5-8	TRBJ2-1	ASRSDWASYNEQF
TRBV6-5	TRBJ1-6	ASRPGGSPLH
TRBV11-1	TRBJ2-7	ASSPLGQGANEQY
TRBV30	TRBJ1-3	AWSPAGNTIY
TRBV14	TRBJ2-3	ASGEAQSTDTQY
TRBV11-3	TRBJ2-2	ASSITGGAVGELF
TRBV3-1/TRBV3-2	TRBJ2-5	ASSRPGLGETQY
TRBV7-8	TRBJ2-5	ASSLAPLQGTQY
TRBV15	TRBJ2-3	ATSRDWTISTDTQY
TRBV7-2	TRBJ2-1	ASSLARGQGNNEQF
TRBV30	TRBJ2-7	ACWAQDRAHEQY
TRBV6-5	TRBJ1-2	ASSYSTASLGGYT
TRBV29-1	TRBJ1-1	SVHDSIDTEAF
TRBV7-9	TRBJ2-2	ASSLTREGGELF
TRBV5-4	TRBJ2-5	ASSVGVQETQY
TRBV27	TRBJ1-2	ASRAGGRGSNYGYT